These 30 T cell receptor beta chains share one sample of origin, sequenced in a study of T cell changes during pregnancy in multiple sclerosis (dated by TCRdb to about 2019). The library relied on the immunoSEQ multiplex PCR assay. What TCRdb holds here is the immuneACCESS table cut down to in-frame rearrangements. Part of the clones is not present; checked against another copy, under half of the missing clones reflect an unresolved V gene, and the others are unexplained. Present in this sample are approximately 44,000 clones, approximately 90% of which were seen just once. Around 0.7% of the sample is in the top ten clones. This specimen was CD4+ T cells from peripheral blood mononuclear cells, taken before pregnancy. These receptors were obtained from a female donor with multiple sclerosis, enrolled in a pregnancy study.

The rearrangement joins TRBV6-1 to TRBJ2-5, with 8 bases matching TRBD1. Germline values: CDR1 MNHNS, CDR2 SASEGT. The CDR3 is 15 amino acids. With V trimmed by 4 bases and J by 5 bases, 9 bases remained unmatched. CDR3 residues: CASSGGRGRRETQYF. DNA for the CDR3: TGTGCCAGCAGTGGGGGCAGGGGGCGCCGGGAGACCCAGTACTTC.

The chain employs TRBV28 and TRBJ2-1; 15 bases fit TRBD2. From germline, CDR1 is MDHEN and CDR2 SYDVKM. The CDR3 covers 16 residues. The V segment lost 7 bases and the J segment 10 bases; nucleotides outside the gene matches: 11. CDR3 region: CASIQGGLAGGREQFF. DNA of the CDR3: TGTGCCAGCATCCAAGGGGGACTAGCGGGAGGAAGGGAGCAGTTCTTC.

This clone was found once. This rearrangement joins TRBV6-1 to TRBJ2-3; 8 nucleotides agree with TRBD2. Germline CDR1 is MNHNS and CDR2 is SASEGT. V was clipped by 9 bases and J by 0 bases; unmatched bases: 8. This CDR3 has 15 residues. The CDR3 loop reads CASSEGTRSTDTQYF. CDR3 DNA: TGTGCCAGTTCTGAGGGGACTAGGAGCACAGATACGCAGTATTTT.

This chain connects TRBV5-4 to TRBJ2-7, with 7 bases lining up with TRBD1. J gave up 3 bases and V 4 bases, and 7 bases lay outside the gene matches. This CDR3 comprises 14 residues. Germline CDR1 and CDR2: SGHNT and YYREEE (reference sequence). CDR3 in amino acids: CASSPVTGSYEQYF. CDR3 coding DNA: TGTGCCAGCAGCCCGGTGACAGGGAGCTACGAGCAGTACTTC. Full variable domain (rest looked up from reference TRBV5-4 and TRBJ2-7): ETGVTQSPTHLIKTRGQQVTLRCSSQSGHNTVSWYQQALGQGPQFIFQYYREEENGRGNFPPRFSGLQFPNYSSELNVNALELDDSALYLCASSPVTGSYEQYFGPGTRLTVT.

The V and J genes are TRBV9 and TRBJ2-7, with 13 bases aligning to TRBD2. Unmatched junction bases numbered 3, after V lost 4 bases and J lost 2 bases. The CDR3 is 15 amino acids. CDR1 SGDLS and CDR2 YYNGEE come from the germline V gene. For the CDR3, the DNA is TGTGCCAGCAGCCCAGGACTAGCGGGAGCCTACGAGCAGTACTTC. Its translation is CASSPGLAGAYEQYF.

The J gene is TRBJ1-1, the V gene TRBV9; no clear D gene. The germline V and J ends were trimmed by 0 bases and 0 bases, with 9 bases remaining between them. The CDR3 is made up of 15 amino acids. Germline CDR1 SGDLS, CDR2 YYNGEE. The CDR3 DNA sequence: TGTGCCAGCAGCGTAGTCCCCTCTATGAACACTGAAGCTTTCTTT. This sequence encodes CASSVVPSMNTEAFF.

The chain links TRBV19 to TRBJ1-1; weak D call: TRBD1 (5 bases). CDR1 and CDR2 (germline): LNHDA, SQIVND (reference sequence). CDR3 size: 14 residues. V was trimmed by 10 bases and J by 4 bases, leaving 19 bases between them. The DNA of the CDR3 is TGTGCCACTAAAAGGGGTCCGGGGGGCACTGAAGCTTTCTTT. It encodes CATKRGPGGTEAFF.

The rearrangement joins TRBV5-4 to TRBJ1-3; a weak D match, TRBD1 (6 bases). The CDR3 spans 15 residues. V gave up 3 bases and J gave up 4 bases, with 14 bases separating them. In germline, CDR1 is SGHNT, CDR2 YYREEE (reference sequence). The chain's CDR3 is CASSSSRGAGNTIYF. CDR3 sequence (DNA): TGTGCCAGCAGCTCCTCCAGGGGCGCCGGAAACACCATATATTTT.

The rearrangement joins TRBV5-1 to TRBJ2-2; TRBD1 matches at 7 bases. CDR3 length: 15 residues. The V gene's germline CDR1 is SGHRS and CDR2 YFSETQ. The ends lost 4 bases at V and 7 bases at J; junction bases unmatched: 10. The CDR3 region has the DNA TGCGCCAGCAGCCAATACTACAGGGGTAGCGGGGAGCTGTTTTTT. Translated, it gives CASSQYYRGSGELFF.

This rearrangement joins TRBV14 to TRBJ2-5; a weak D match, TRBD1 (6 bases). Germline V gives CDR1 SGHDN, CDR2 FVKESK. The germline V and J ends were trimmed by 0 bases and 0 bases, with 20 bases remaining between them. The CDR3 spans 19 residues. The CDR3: CASSQESYGRGVHQETQYF. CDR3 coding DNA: TGTGCCAGCAGCCAAGAGTCTTACGGCAGGGGAGTCCACCAAGAGACCCAGTACTTC.

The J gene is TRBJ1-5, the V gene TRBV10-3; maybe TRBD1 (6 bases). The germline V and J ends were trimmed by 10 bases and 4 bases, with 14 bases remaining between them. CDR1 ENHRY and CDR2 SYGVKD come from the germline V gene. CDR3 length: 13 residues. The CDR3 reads CATREQGNQPQHF. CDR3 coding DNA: TGTGCCACCAGGGAACAGGGAAATCAGCCCCAGCATTTT.

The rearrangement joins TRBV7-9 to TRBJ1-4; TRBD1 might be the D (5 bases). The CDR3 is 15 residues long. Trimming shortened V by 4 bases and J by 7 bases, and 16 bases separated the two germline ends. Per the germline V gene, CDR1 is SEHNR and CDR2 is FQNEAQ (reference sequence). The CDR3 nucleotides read TGTGCCAGCAGCTCGAAGAGGGGCGGGAGTGAAAAACTGTTTTTT. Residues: CASSSKRGGSEKLFF.

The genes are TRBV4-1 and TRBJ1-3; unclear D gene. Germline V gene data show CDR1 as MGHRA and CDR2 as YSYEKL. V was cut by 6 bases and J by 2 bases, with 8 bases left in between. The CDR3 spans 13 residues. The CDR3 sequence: CASRAIAGNTIYF. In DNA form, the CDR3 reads TGCGCCAGCAGGGCCATTGCTGGAAACACCATATATTTT.

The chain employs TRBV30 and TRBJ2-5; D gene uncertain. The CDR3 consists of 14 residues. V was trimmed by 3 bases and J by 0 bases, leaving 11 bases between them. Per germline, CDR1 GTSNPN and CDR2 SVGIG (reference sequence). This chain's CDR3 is CAWRPAVYQETQYF. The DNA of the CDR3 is TGTGCCTGGAGACCCGCGGTGTACCAAGAGACCCAGTACTTC.

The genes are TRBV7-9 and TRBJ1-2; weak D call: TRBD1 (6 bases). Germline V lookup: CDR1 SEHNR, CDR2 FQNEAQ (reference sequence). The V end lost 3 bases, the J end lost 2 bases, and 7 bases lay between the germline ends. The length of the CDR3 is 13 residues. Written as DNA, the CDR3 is TGTGCCAGCAGCTTTCAGGGGAACTATGGCTACACCTTC. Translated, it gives CASSFQGNYGYTF.

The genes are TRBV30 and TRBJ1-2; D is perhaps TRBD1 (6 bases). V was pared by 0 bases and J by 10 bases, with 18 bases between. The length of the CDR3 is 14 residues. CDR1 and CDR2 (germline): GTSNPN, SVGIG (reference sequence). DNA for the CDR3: TGTGCCTGGAGTGTACGAGGGGCGGACAGCCTCTACACCTTC. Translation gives CAWSVRGADSLYTF.

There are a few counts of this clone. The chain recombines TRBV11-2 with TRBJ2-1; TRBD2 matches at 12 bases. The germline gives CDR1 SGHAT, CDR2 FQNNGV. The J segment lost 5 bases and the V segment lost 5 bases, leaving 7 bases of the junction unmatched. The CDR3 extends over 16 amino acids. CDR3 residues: CASSPTGLAGNNEQFF. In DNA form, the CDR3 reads TGTGCCAGCAGCCCTACTGGACTAGCGGGGAACAATGAGCAGTTCTTC.

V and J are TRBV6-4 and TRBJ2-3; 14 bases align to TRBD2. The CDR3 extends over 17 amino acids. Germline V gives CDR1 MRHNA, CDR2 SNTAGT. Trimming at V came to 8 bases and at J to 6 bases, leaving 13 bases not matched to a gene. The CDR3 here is CASSPEWGTSGSDTQYF. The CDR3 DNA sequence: TGTGCCAGCTCCCCCGAGTGGGGGACTAGCGGGAGTGATACGCAGTATTTT.

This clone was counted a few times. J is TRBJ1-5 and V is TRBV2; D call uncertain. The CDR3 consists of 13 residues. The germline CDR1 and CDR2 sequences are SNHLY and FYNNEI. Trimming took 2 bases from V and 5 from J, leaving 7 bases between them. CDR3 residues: CASSEYADQPQHF. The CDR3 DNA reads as TGTGCCAGCAGTGAATACGCGGATCAGCCCCAGCATTTT. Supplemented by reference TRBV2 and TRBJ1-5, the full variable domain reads EPEVTQTPSHQVTQMGQEVILRCVPISNHLYFYWYRQILGQKVEFLVSFYNNEISEKSEIFDDQFSVERPDGSNFTLKIRSTKLEDSAMYFCASSEYADQPQHFGDGTRLSIL.

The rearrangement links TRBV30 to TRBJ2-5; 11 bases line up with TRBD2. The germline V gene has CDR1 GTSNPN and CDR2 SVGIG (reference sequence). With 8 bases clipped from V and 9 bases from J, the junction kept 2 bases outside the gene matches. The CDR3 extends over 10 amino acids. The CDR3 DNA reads TGTGCCCTAGCGGGGGGACCCCAGTACTTC. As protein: CALAGGPQYF.

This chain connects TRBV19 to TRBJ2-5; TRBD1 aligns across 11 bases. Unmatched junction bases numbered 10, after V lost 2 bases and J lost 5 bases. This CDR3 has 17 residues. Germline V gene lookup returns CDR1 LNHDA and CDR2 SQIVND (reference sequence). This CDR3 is CASSIPLRDRGSETQYF. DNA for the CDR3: TGTGCCAGTAGTATACCCCTGCGGGACAGGGGGTCGGAGACCCAGTACTTC.

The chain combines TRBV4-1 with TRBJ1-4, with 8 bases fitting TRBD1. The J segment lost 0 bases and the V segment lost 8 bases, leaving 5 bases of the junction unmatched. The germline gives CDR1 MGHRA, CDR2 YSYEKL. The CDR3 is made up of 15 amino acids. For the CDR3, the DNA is TGCGCCAGCTCCGACAGGGGCGCAACTAATGAAAAACTGTTTTTT. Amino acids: CASSDRGATNEKLFF.

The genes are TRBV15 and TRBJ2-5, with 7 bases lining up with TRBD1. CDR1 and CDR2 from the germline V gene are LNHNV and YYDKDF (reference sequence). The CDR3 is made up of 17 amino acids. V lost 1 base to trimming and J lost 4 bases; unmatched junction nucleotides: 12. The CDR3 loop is CATSRGLTGLGGETQYF. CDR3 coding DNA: TGTGCCACCAGCAGAGGTCTGACAGGGTTAGGCGGAGAGACCCAGTACTTC. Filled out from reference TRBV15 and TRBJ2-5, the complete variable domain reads DAMVIQNPRYQVTQFGKPVTLSCSQTLNHNVMYWYQQKSSQAPKLLFHYYDKDFNNEADTPDNFQSRRPNTSFCFLDIRSPGLGDTAMYLCATSRGLTGLGGETQYFGPGTRLLVL.

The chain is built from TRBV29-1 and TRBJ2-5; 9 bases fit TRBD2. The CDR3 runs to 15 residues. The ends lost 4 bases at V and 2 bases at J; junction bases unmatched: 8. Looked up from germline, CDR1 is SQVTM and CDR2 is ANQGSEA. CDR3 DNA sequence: TGCAGCGTTGTGGATAGCGGGAGCGCTCAAGAGACCCAGTACTTC. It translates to CSVVDSGSAQETQYF.

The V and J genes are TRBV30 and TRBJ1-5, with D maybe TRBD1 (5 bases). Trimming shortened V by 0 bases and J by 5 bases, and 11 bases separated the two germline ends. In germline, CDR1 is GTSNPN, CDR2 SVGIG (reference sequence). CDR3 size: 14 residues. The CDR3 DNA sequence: TGTGCCTGGAGTGTACTTTTAGGGGATCAGCCCCAGCATTTT. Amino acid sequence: CAWSVLLGDQPQHF.

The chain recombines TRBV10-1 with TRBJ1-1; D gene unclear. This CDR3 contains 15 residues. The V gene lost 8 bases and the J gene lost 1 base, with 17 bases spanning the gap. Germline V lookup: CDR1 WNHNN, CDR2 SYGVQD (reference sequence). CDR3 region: CASSDLHGANTEAFF. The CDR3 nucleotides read TGCGCCAGCTCTGATTTGCATGGAGCGAACACTGAAGCTTTCTTT.

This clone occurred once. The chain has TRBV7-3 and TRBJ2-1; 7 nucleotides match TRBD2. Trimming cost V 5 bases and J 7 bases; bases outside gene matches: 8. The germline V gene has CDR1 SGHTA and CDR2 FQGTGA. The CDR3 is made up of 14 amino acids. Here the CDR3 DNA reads TGTGCCAGCAGCCCCCATCGACTAGCTAATGAGCAGTTCTTC. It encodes CASSPHRLANEQFF.

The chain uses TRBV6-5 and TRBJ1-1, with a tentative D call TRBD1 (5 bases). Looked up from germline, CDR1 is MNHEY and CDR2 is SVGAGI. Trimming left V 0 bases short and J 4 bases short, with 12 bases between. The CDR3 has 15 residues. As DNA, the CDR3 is TGTGCCAGCAGTTACTCGTCCCAGGGAAGCACTGAAGCTTTCTTT. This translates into CASSYSSQGSTEAFF.

CDR3 sequence: CASRDDTSYEQYF. CDR3 sequence (DNA): TGTGCCAGCAGGGACGACACTAGCTACGAGCAGTACTTC. The gene calls are TRBV25-1 and TRBJ2-7, with D tentatively TRBD2 (5 bases). V dropped 6 bases and J dropped 3 bases, with 12 bases sitting between them. Germline assignment: CDR1 MGHDK and CDR2 SYGVNS. There are 13 residues in the CDR3.

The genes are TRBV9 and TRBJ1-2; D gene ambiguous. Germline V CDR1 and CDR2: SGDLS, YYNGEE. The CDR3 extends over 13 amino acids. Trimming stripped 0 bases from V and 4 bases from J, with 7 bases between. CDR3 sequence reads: CASSVGGIYGYTF. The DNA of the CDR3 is TGTGCCAGCAGCGTAGGAGGGATCTATGGCTACACCTTC.